A selection of T cell receptor beta chains follows, all from one sample in a study of beta chain features in type 1 diabetes. The data were produced by immunoSEQ multiplex PCR, yet TCRdb's version contains in-frame clones alone and is incomplete. The data hold 680,000 or so clones, with 15% to 19% observed a single time. The specimen sequenced was naive CD4+ T cells from blood. The source of these receptors is a man aged 18-30 years in good health. The CDR3 runs from the conserved cysteine through the conserved F or W. The D gene is left open where the match is weak. Clone size, where shown, is once, few, many, or a class for clones that have expanded.

>.|TRBD2|TRBV5-1
CASSVAGGPYNEQFF
>.|TRBD2|TRBV6-5
CASSYTGGSSYNEQFF
>few|.|TRBV29-1
CSGGGSYEQYF
>few|TRBD1|TRBV7-2
CASRDRYGYTF
>few|.|TRBV11-2
CASSPSPRRRGEETQYF
>once|TRBD2|TRBV7-2
CASSLAERGGQKFF
>.|.|TRBV11-3
CASSYATGVGELFF
>few|TRBD1|TRBV2
CASSVRGPTNEKLFF
>.|TRBD1|TRBV7-3
CASRPGQGNTGELFF
>few|TRBD2|TRBV5-1
CASSLGLAGVVNSYEQYF
>few|.|TRBV7-9
CASSLQGLSGNTIYF
>few|.|TRBV7-3
CASSFIADNEQFF
>.|.|TRBV20-1
CSASGQETQYF
>.|.|TRBV7-9
CASSLAPGRRNNSPLHF
>few|.|TRBV25-1
CASSDGRYTYEQYF
>.|TRBD1|TRBV15
CATSPKRQGTSNTGELFF
>.|.|TRBV9
CASSVGEAVGIQYF
>.|.|TRBV12-5
CASGDLYEQYF
>.|TRBD1|TRBV7-8
CASSERQGPNQPQHF
>.|.|TRBV2
CASSEAPGLAQYF
>.|TRBD2|TRBV2
CASSVVGTSPNEQFF
>few|.|TRBV9
CASSVDIVNAEAFF
>few|.|TRBV18
CASSPPWSVGTEAFF
>.|TRBD1|TRBV5-1
CASSRSPGQGTEAFF
>few|.|TRBV5-6
CASSLLWANEKLFF